The rows below give T cell receptor beta chains drawn from one sample of a study of cytomegalovirus exposure and HLA in healthy donors. Assay: immunoSEQ multiplex PCR; the TCRdb copy retains only in-frame clones and omits some. The sample lists about 170,000 clones, around 78% occurring once. Sample: PBMCs. The source is a woman in her twenties or thirties in good health and CMV-seropositive. Each CDR3 is given with its conserved first and last residue. A D gene is named only where the DNA matches it firmly. Where a row states a size, it is once, few, many or the class of an expanded clone; other rows omit it.

d_call,v_call,clone_size,j_call,cdr3_nt,cdr3_aa
NA,TRBV29-1,NA,TRBJ2-3,TGCAGCGCCGACGAAGGGGGTACAGATACGCAGTATTTT,CSADEGGTDTQYF
NA,TRBV5-1,NA,TRBJ1-2,TGCGCCAGCAGCTTGGGACAGTTAAATATCCCCAGCTACACCTTC,CASSLGQLNIPSYTF
TRBD2,TRBV5-1,NA,TRBJ2-1,TGCGCCAGCAGCCCCCGGGGAAGCGGGAGGGCCAAGGGGTACAATGAGCAGTTCTTC,CASSPRGSGRAKGYNEQFF
TRBD2,TRBV30,NA,TRBJ2-7,TGTGCCGGGACTAGCGGATCCTACGAGCAGTACTTC,CAGTSGSYEQYF
TRBD1,TRBV28,NA,TRBJ1-1,TGTGCCAGCAGCTTGAGGAGTCAGGGGGATAAGTTTACTGAAGCTTTCTTT,CASSLRSQGDKFTEAFF
NA,TRBV25-1,few,TRBJ1-1,TGTGCCAGCAGTCTAGACCTGACGACTGAAGCTTTCTTT,CASSLDLTTEAFF
NA,TRBV18,NA,TRBJ2-2,TGTGCCAGCTCACCAAACAGCTTAACCGGGGAGCTGTTTTTT,CASSPNSLTGELFF
NA,TRBV7-9,NA,TRBJ1-5,TGTGCCAGCAGCGCAAATCAGGGGCAGCCCCAGCATTTT,CASSANQGQPQHF
TRBD1,TRBV25-1,NA,TRBJ1-1,TGTGCCAGCAGCTACCGGGACAGGGAGGAAGCTTTCTTT,CASSYRDREEAFF
NA,TRBV6-1,few,TRBJ2-7,TGTGCCAGCAGTGATTCAGGGTATAAGAGCTACGAGCAGTACTTC,CASSDSGYKSYEQYF
TRBD2,TRBV28,NA,TRBJ2-2,TGTGCCAGCAGTTTGATCGCTAGCGGGGGGACCGGGGAGCTGTTTTTT,CASSLIASGGTGELFF
TRBD1,TRBV11-2,NA,TRBJ2-4,TGTGCCAGCAGCCGGGACAGAGAAAACATTCAGTACTTC,CASSRDRENIQYF
TRBD2,TRBV10-3,NA,TRBJ2-2,TGTGCCACCCTAGTGCGGGAGGCTAACACCGGGGAGCTGTTTTTT,CATLVREANTGELFF
TRBD2,TRBV9,NA,TRBJ2-2,TGTGCCAGCAGCTCCTGGACTAGCGGGGCTACCGGGGAGCTGTTTTTT,CASSSWTSGATGELFF
NA,TRBV25-1,NA,TRBJ1-5,TGTGCCAGCAGTGCAGGACAGTATAGCAATCAGCCCCAGCATTTT,CASSAGQYSNQPQHF
TRBD1,TRBV9,NA,TRBJ1-2,TGTGCCAGCAGCGTAGCTTCATTCGACAGGGGGAATGGCTACACCTTC,CASSVASFDRGNGYTF
NA,TRBV2,NA,TRBJ1-2,TGTGCCAGCAGTGCCCATTCCTATGGCTACACCTTC,CASSAHSYGYTF
NA,TRBV5-1,NA,TRBJ2-6,TGCGCCAGCAGCTTGGTGGGGCTCTCTGGGGCCAACGTCCTGACTTTC,CASSLVGLSGANVLTF
NA,TRBV28,NA,TRBJ2-7,TGTGCCAGTGCCCTGACAGGCCCCTACGAGCAGTACTTC,CASALTGPYEQYF
NA,TRBV6-5,NA,TRBJ1-1,TGTGCCAGCAGATATAACACTGAAGCTTTCTTT,CASRYNTEAFF
TRBD2,TRBV19,NA,TRBJ2-7,TGTGCCAGTAGTACCCCAAGCTCTCTAGCGGGAGGAGCCTACGAGCAGTACTTC,CASSTPSSLAGGAYEQYF
NA,TRBV5-1,NA,TRBJ1-1,TGCGCCAGCAGCTCAGGGGTAAAGGACACTGAAGCTTTCTTT,CASSSGVKDTEAFF
NA,TRBV5-4,NA,TRBJ2-3,TGTGCCAGCAGCTTATCGGTATTCGTAAGCACAGATACGCAGTATTTT,CASSLSVFVSTDTQYF
TRBD1,TRBV2,NA,TRBJ2-7,TGTGCCAGCACACCGGGGACAGCCCCCTACGAGCAGTACTTC,CASTPGTAPYEQYF
TRBD2,TRBV29-1,NA,TRBJ2-1,TGCAGCGTTGTCCCCCGGGGGCGGGAGGGCCTCAATGAGCAGTTCTTC,CSVVPRGREGLNEQFF
NA,TRBV7-2,NA,TRBJ1-2,TGTGCCAGCAGCTATAGATACTATGGCTACACCTTC,CASSYRYYGYTF
NA,TRBV6-5,NA,TRBJ1-6,TGTGCCAGCAGTTACTCGAGTGGGGCGAGTAATTCACCCCTCCACTTT,CASSYSSGASNSPLHF
NA,TRBV7-9,NA,TRBJ2-7,TGTGCCAGCAGGACGACAGGAACCTACGAGCAGTACTTC,CASRTTGTYEQYF
TRBD1,TRBV29-1,NA,TRBJ1-2,TGCAGCGTGACAGGGCTAAACTATGGCTACACCTTC,CSVTGLNYGYTF
TRBD1,TRBV2,NA,TRBJ1-2,TGTGCCAGCACTCCATCCGGGACAGGGGCCACTAACTATGGCTACACCTTC,CASTPSGTGATNYGYTF
TRBD1,TRBV28,NA,TRBJ1-1,TGTGCCAGTACAGGGGTTCGGACTGAAGCTTTCTTT,CASTGVRTEAFF
NA,TRBV7-2,NA,TRBJ2-1,TGTGCCAGCAGCTTAGCTCGGCCGGGGACAAACAATGAGCAGTTCTTC,CASSLARPGTNNEQFF
NA,TRBV7-8,NA,TRBJ1-1,TGTGCCAGCAGCCCACCCCTGGGAGACAACACTGAAGCTTTCTTT,CASSPPLGDNTEAFF
NA,TRBV27,NA,TRBJ2-3,TGTGCCAGCAGTACCCTAGCCGGCCTAGCCACAGATACGCAGTATTTT,CASSTLAGLATDTQYF
NA,TRBV9,NA,TRBJ2-7,TGTGCCAGCAGCGTAGCAGCGGCGAAATCCTACGAGCAGTACTTC,CASSVAAAKSYEQYF
NA,TRBV7-2,NA,TRBJ1-2,TGTGCCAGCAGCTTAAGGCAGGGCAGTGGCTACACCTTC,CASSLRQGSGYTF
NA,TRBV4-1,NA,TRBJ1-2,TGCGCCAGCAGCCAAGCACAGGGCTGGTATGGCTACACCTTC,CASSQAQGWYGYTF